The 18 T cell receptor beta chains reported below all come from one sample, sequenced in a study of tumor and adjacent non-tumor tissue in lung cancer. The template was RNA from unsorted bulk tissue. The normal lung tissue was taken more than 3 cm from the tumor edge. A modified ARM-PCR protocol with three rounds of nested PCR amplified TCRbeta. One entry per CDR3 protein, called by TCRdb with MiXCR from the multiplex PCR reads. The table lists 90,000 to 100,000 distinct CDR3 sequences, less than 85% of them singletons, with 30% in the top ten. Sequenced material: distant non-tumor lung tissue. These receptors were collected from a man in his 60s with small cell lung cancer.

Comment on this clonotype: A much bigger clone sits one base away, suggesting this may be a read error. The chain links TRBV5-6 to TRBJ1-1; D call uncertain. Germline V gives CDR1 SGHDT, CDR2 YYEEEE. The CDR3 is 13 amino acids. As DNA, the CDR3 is TGTGTCAGCAGCTTGAAGGACGGCACTGAAGCTTTCTTT. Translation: CVSSLKDGTEAFF. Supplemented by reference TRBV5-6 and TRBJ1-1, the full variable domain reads DAGVTQSPTHLIKTRGQQVTLRCSPKSGHDTVSWYQQALGQGPQFIFQYYEEEERQRGNFPDRFSGHQFPNYSSELNVNALLLGDSALYLCVSSLKDGTEAFFGQGTRLTVV.

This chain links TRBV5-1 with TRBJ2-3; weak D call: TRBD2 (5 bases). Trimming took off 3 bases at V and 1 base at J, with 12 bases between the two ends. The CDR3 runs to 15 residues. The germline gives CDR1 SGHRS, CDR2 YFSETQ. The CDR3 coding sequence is TGCGCCAGCAGCTCGATCGGACTTGGCACAGATACGCAGTATTTT. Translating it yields CASSSIGLGTDTQYF.

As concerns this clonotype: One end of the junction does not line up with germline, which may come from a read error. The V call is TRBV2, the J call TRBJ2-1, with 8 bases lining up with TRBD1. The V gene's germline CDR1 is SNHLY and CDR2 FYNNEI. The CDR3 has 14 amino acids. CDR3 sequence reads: CASGRTGRTDEQLF. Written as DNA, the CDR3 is TGTGCCAGCGGGAGGACAGGGCGTACTGATGAGCAGTTATTC.

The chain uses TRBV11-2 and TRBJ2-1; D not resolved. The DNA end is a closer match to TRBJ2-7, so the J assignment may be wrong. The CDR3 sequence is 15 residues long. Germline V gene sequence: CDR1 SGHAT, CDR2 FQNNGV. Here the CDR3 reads CASSLAPSSYNEQYF. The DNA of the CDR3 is TGTGCCAGCAGCTTAGCCCCAAGCTCCTATAATGAGCAGTACTTC.

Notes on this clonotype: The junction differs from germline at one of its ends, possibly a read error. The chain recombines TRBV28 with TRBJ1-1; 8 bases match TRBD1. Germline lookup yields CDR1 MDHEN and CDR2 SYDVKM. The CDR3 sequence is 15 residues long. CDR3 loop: CVSRNYRGRMSEAFF. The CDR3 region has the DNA TGTGTCAGCAGGAATTACAGGGGGAGAATGAGTGAAGCTTTCTTT. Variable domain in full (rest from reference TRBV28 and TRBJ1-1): DVKVTQSSRYLVKRTGEKVFLECVQDMDHENMFWYRQDPGLGLRLIYFSYDVKMKEKGDIPEGYSVSREKKERFSLILESASTNQTSMYLCVSRNYRGRMSEAFFGQGTRLTVV.

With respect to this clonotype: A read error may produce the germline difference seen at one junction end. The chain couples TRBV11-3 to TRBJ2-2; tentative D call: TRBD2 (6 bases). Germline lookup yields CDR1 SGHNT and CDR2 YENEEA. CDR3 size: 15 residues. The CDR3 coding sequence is TGTGCCAGTAGCTACGGTAGCGGATGGACCAGGGAGCTGTTTTTT. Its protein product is CASSYGSGWTRELFF.

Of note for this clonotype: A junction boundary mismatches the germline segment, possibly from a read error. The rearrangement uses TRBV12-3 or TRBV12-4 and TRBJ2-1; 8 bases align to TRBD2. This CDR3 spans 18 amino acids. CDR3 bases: TGTGCCAGCAATTTAGGGGCAGCGGGAGAATCGGGTCGCAATGAGCAGTTCTTC. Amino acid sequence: CASNLGAAGESGRNEQFF.

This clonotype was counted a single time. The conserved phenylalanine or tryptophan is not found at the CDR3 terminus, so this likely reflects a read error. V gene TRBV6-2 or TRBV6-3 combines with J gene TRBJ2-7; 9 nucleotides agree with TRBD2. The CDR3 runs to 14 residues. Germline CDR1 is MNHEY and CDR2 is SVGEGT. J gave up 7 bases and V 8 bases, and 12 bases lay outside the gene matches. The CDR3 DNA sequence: TGTGCCAGCGAGATAGCGGGAGTCCCTATGGAGCAGTACATC. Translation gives CASEIAGVPMEQYI.

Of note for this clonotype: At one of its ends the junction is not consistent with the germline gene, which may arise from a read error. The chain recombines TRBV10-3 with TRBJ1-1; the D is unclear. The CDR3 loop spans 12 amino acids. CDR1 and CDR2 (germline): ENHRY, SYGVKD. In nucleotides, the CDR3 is TGTGCCATCAGCCGAGAGGGCCCTGAAGCATTCTTT. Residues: CAISREGPEAFF.

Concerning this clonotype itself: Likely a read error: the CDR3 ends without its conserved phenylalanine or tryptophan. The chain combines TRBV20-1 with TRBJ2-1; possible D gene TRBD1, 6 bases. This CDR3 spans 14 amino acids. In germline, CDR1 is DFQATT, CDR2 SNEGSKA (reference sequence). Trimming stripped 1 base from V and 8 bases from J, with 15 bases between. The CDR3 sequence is CSARGPRGEDEQFI. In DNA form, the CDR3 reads TGCAGTGCTAGAGGCCCCAGGGGTGAGGATGAGCAGTTCATC.

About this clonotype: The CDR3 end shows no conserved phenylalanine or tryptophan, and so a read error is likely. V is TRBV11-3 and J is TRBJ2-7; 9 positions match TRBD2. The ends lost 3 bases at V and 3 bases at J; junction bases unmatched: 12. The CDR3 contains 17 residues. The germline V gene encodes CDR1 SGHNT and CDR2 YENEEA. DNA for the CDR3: TGTGCCAGCAGCTTTAGCGGGGGCAGCCCCACTGACTACGAGCAGTACCTC. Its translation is CASSFSGGSPTDYEQYL.

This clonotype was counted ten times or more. DNA for the CDR3: TGCGCCAGCAGCTTACAGGGGGGTGTTCTTAATGAGCAGTTCTTC. Translated, it gives CASSLQGGVLNEQFF. V and J are TRBV5-1 and TRBJ2-1; 8 bases are a match to TRBD1. Germline trimming cut 2 bases from V and 7 bases from J; bases unmatched to any gene: 8. In germline, CDR1 is SGHRS, CDR2 YFSETQ. The CDR3 contains 15 residues.

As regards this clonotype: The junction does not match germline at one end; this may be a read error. The DNA for the CDR3 is TGTGCCAGCAGCCAGGAAGGGAAGACTCAGTACTTC. It translates to CASSQEGKTQYF. The rearrangement links TRBV11-2 to TRBJ2-5; D is ambiguous. The CDR3 runs to 12 residues. Germline CDR1 and CDR2: SGHAT and FQNNGV.

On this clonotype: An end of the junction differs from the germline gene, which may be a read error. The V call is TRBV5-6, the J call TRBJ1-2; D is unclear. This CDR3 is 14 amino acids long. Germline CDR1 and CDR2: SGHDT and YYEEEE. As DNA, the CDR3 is TGTGCCAGTAGCATGCGACGGGGAAACTATGGCTACAACTTC. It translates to CASSMRRGNYGYNF. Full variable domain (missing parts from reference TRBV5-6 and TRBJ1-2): DAGVTQSPTHLIKTRGQQVTLRCSPKSGHDTVSWYQQALGQGPQFIFQYYEEEERQRGNFPDRFSGHQFPNYSSELNVNALLLGDSALYLCASSMRRGNYGYNFGSGTRLTVV.

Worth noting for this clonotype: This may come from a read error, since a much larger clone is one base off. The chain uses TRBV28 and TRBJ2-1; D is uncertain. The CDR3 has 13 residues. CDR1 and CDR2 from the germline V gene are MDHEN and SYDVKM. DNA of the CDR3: TGTGCCAGCAGCTGGCCGGCAGTGAATGAGCAGTCCTTC. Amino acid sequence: CASSWPAVNEQSF.

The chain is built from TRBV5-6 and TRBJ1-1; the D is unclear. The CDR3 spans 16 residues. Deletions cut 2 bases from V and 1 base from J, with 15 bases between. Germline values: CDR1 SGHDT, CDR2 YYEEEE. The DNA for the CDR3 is TGTGCCAGCAGCTTAGCCTCCGGGATAACGAACACTGAAGCTTTCTTT. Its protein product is CASSLASGITNTEAFF.

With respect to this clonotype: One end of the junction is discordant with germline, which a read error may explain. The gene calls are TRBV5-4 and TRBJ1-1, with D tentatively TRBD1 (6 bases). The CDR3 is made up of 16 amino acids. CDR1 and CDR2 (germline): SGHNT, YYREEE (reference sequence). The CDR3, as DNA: TGTGCCAGCAGCCCATATCAGCAGGGGACGAACGCTGAAGCTTTCTTT. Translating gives CASSPYQQGTNAEAFF.

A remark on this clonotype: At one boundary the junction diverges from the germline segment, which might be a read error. The CDR3 sequence is CASRRSGRNNEQSF. Written as DNA, the CDR3 is TGTGCCAGCAGGAGGTCAGGGAGGAACAATGAGCAGTCCTTC. The V gene is TRBV6-5, the J gene TRBJ2-1; tentative D call: TRBD2 (6 bases). The CDR3 loop spans 14 amino acids. CDR1 MNHEY and CDR2 SVGAGI come from the germline V gene.